A single sample gave rise to the 6 T cell receptor beta chains below, sequenced in a study of CD8 T cells in Susac syndrome. Reverse transcription used about 0.45 to 1 ug RNA and random hexamers. Each CDR3 protein gets one entry after TCRdb re-called the immunoSEQ multiplex PCR reads with MiXCR. The sample includes under 250,000 distinct CDR3 sequences, about 94% of them seen just once. The sequenced sample consisted of CD4+ T cells from PBMCs. Source of these receptors: a human donor with Susac syndrome.

The chain recombines TRBV4-2 with TRBJ2-1; 11 nucleotides line up with TRBD2. CDR3 length: 19 amino acids. Trimming removed 2 bases from V and 5 bases from J; junction bases left unmatched: 14. Germline CDR1 is LGHNA and CDR2 is YNFKEQ. In nucleotides, the CDR3 is TGTGCCAGCAGCCAAACCCCCGTGTTAGCGGGGGGGCCAGACAATGAGCAGTTCTTC. As protein: CASSQTPVLAGGPDNEQFF.

J is TRBJ2-7 and V is TRBV10-3; 9 bases map to TRBD2. Unmatched junction bases numbered 7, after V lost 10 bases and J lost 6 bases. The CDR3 is 12 residues long. Germline lookup yields CDR1 ENHRY and CDR2 SYGVKD. Here the CDR3 DNA reads TGTGCCACCCGACTAGCGGAAGGCGAGCAGTACTTC. It translates to CATRLAEGEQYF.

The chain links TRBV6-2 or TRBV6-3 to TRBJ1-5, with TRBD1 identical over 7 bases. J gave up 4 bases and V 5 bases, and 5 bases lay outside the gene matches. Germline V gene lookup returns CDR1 MNHEY and CDR2 SVGEGT. There are 14 residues in the CDR3. CDR3 bases: TGTGCCAGCAGTCGCGACAGGGCGAATCAGCCCCAGCATTTT. It is translated as CASSRDRANQPQHF.

This clonotype appeared once. Here the CDR3 reads CATTSSPSTDTQYF. As DNA, the CDR3 is TGTGCCACCACTTCCTCACCAAGCACAGATACGCAGTATTTT. The chain couples TRBV15 to TRBJ2-3; D remains ambiguous. Germline V lookup: CDR1 LNHNV, CDR2 YYDKDF (reference sequence). V was trimmed by 7 bases and J by 0 bases, leaving 11 bases between them. The length of the CDR3 is 14 residues.

The gene calls are TRBV19 and TRBJ2-1, with 9 bases identical to TRBD1. The CDR3 sequence is 14 residues long. The germline CDR1 and CDR2 sequences are LNHDA and SQIVND (reference sequence). V shed 7 bases and J 6 bases; nucleotides not matched to a gene: 7. The CDR3 bases are TGTGCCAGTATGGTCCGGACAGGGGTCAATGAGCAGTTCTTC. This sequence encodes CASMVRTGVNEQFF.

The rearrangement links TRBV11-2 to TRBJ2-3; 8 bases align to TRBD2. Germline V gives CDR1 SGHAT, CDR2 FQNNGV. The CDR3 has 13 residues. J lost 8 bases, V lost 7 bases, and 8 bases had no gene match. CDR3 protein: CASTPGGGFTQYF. In DNA form, the CDR3 reads TGTGCCAGCACCCCGGGGGGGGGATTTACGCAGTATTTT.